The entry that follows covers one T cell receptor (beta chain) sequence. Its antigen is currently unknown. This specimen belongs to a study of molecular identifiers for immune sequencing clone quantification. The V gene's germline CDR1 is SGHTA and CDR2 FQGNSA. With 3 bases removed from V and 4 bases from J, the gap between germline ends came to 14 bases. This CDR3 has 15 amino acids. Every naive CD8 library was made from between about 18,000 and 1,100,000 sorted cells with 10%, 30% or 50% RNA. TCR libraries were built in bulk with a published protocol and specific TCR primers. TCRdb passed the PCR reads through MiXCR, listing each CDR3 protein once. The sample lists a few hundred thousand distinct CDR3 sequences; 24% were seen once. Study observations and caveats: Clones above 20 RNA copies contained over 97% of effector molecules but under 1% of naive ones.

The receptor comes from a human donor in good health. Some libraries in this study had Jurkat cell RNA spiked in. Source material: naive CD8+ T cells from blood, with Jurkat cell RNA spiked in. The subset: FACS-sorted CD8+CD4-CCR7+CD45RA+ naive T cells. This chain connects TRBV7-2 to TRBJ2-3, with a weak D call TRBD2 (6 bases). Here the CDR3 DNA reads TGTGCCAGCAGCTTTCTGGCGGGGTCCGCAGATACGCAGTATTTT. Its translation: CASSFLAGSADTQYF.